The TCR beta chain described here comes from a study of siplizumab effects on memory and regulatory T cells. Study-wide findings and caveats: There were only a minor fraction of alloreactive clones that mapped to unstimulated subsets.

Comment on this clone: Its target is not known.

Per-sample assaying covered about 10^5 TCR templates. Clones were read by immunoSEQ multiplex PCR, and TCRdb kept only the in-frame ones, dropping some. The table lists some 100,000 clones, 94% of them singletons, with roughly 0.6% in the top ten. CDR3 size: 13 residues. Per germline, CDR1 SGHTA and CDR2 FQGTGA. With 4 bases removed from V and 7 bases from J, the gap between germline ends came to 13 bases. The specimen sequenced was Tregs sorted from blood. This chain links TRBV7-3 with TRBJ1-1, with D possibly matching TRBD1 (6 bases). The clonotype comes from a human donor in good health. CDR3 residues: CASSSQGIYEAFF. CDR3 sequence (DNA): TGTGCCAGCAGCTCACAGGGCATCTATGAAGCTTTCTTT.